The entry below gives a single TCR beta chain sequence along with its context. The target antigen is unknown. The authors reverse transcribed roughly 0.5 to 1 ug RNA with random hexamers. The method of amplification for TCR beta CDR3 was immunoSEQ multiplex PCR, covering 54 Vbeta and 13 Jbeta. TCRdb ran MiXCR on the immunoSEQ multiplex PCR reads and lists one entry per CDR3 protein. The sample has about 210,000 distinct CDR3 sequences, nearly 97% seen once. CD8+ and CD4+ T cells taken from blood had their TCR beta sequenced. The data were taken from a study of CD8 T cells in Susac syndrome. Study-level findings and limits: The study recognized that its TCR sequencing and HLA analysis covered a relatively small number of individuals.

Sequenced sample: CD4+ T cells from PBMCs. This clonotype originated in a human donor with multiple sclerosis.

The CDR3 DNA is TGCAGTGCTAGAGATCGGACAGGGACGATGTCCTACAATGAGCAGTTCTTC. Amino acid sequence: CSARDRTGTMSYNEQFF. The rearrangement links TRBV20-1 to TRBJ2-1; 8 bases are shared with TRBD1. With 0 bases clipped from V and 1 base from J, the junction kept 8 bases outside the gene matches. This CDR3 contains 17 residues. Germline CDR1 is DFQATT and CDR2 is SNEGSKA (reference sequence).